Listed below are T cell receptor beta chains from one sample, sequenced in a study of graft-versus-host responses after intestinal transplantation. Sequencing used immunoSEQ multiplex PCR; TCRdb keeps in-frame clones, though not all of them. The sample includes over 85,000 clones, roughly 93% of them seen just once. Their recognized antigens are unknown. The sample was unstimulated CD8+ T cells sorted from spleen or lymph node cells, taken before intestinal transplant. Receptor source: a human donor who received an intestinal transplant. CDR3s include the opening cysteine and the closing phenylalanine or tryptophan. D genes are given only for firm matches. For some rows the clone size is stated as once, few or many, or as a class when expanded; others skip it.

D gene: -; V gene: TRBV2; J gene: TRBJ2-7; clone size: -; CDR3 protein: CASSEGSSNSYEQYF; CDR3 DNA: TGTGCCAGCAGTGAAGGTAGTTCGAACTCCTACGAGCAGTACTTC
D gene: -; V gene: TRBV21-1; J gene: TRBJ2-3; clone size: -; CDR3 protein: CASQDGLAGLATQYF; CDR3 DNA: TGTGCCAGCCAGGACGGACTAGCGGGATTAGCTACGCAGTATTTT
D gene: TRBD2; V gene: TRBV10-2; J gene: TRBJ2-7; clone size: -; CDR3 protein: CASLGGRGWEQYF; CDR3 DNA: TGCGCCAGCCTCGGCGGGAGAGGGTGGGAGCAGTACTTC
D gene: -; V gene: TRBV13; J gene: TRBJ2-7; clone size: -; CDR3 protein: CATHALSGEQYF; CDR3 DNA: TGTGCCACCCACGCCCTCTCGGGAGAGCAGTACTTC
D gene: -; V gene: TRBV5-1; J gene: TRBJ1-1; clone size: -; CDR3 protein: CASSSTGAEAFF; CDR3 DNA: TGCGCCAGCAGCTCGACAGGCGCTGAAGCTTTCTTT
D gene: -; V gene: TRBV5-6; J gene: TRBJ2-3; clone size: -; CDR3 protein: CASSLDTDTQYF; CDR3 DNA: TGTGCCAGCAGTTTGGATACAGATACGCAGTATTTT
D gene: -; V gene: TRBV28; J gene: TRBJ1-5; clone size: -; CDR3 protein: CASSFGGGYQPQHF; CDR3 DNA: TGTGCCAGCAGTTTCGGGGGAGGCTATCAGCCCCAGCATTTT
D gene: TRBD2; V gene: TRBV29-1; J gene: TRBJ2-5; clone size: -; CDR3 protein: CSVKGSGSAETQYF; CDR3 DNA: TGCAGCGTAAAGGGTAGCGGGAGTGCAGAGACCCAGTACTTC
D gene: -; V gene: TRBV9; J gene: TRBJ1-1; clone size: -; CDR3 protein: CASSVGQDPEAFF; CDR3 DNA: TGTGCCAGCAGCGTAGGACAGGACCCTGAAGCTTTCTTT
D gene: -; V gene: TRBV2; J gene: TRBJ1-3; clone size: once; CDR3 protein: CASSDGRLITIYF; CDR3 DNA: TGTGCCAGCAGTGACGGGAGACTAATCACCATATATTTT
D gene: -; V gene: TRBV5-1; J gene: TRBJ2-3; clone size: few; CDR3 protein: CASNDGADTQYF; CDR3 DNA: TGCGCCAGCAATGACGGCGCAGATACGCAGTATTTT
D gene: -; V gene: TRBV2; J gene: TRBJ1-4; clone size: once; CDR3 protein: CAQAQSIYSDEKLFF; CDR3 DNA: TGTGCCCAGGCACAATCAATCTATTCCGATGAAAAACTGTTTTTT
D gene: -; V gene: TRBV5-1; J gene: TRBJ2-1; clone size: -; CDR3 protein: CASSRDNEQFF; CDR3 DNA: TGCGCCAGCAGCAGGGATAATGAGCAGTTCTTC
D gene: -; V gene: TRBV9; J gene: TRBJ1-4; clone size: -; CDR3 protein: CASSDGANEKLFF; CDR3 DNA: TGTGCCAGCAGTGACGGGGCTAATGAAAAACTGTTTTTT
D gene: TRBD1; V gene: TRBV7-3; J gene: TRBJ2-2; clone size: -; CDR3 protein: CASSPTGGWSNTGELFF; CDR3 DNA: TGTGCCAGCAGCCCGACAGGGGGCTGGTCGAACACCGGGGAGCTGTTTTTT
D gene: TRBD2; V gene: TRBV28; J gene: TRBJ2-1; clone size: -; CDR3 protein: CASSHRLARSSYNEQFF; CDR3 DNA: TGTGCCAGCAGTCACCGACTAGCGCGGAGCTCCTACAATGAGCAGTTCTTC
D gene: -; V gene: TRBV6-1; J gene: TRBJ1-3; clone size: -; CDR3 protein: CASSEIYRSIPMSSGNTIYF; CDR3 DNA: TGTGCCAGCAGTGAAATATACAGGAGCATCCCAATGAGCTCTGGAAACACCATATATTTT
D gene: -; V gene: TRBV11-2; J gene: TRBJ2-7; clone size: -; CDR3 protein: CASSLVYEQYF; CDR3 DNA: TGTGCCAGCAGCTTAGTGTACGAGCAGTACTTC
D gene: -; V gene: TRBV28; J gene: TRBJ2-7; clone size: -; CDR3 protein: CASSFLLGVYEQYF; CDR3 DNA: TGTGCCAGCAGTTTTTTGCTGGGAGTCTACGAGCAGTACTTC
D gene: TRBD1; V gene: TRBV9; J gene: TRBJ1-2; clone size: -; CDR3 protein: CASSPPFGQGNYGYTF; CDR3 DNA: TGTGCCAGCAGCCCCCCATTTGGACAGGGGAACTATGGCTACACCTTC
D gene: -; V gene: TRBV18; J gene: TRBJ2-4; clone size: once; CDR3 protein: CASSQDAKPSRGDIQYF; CDR3 DNA: TGTGCCAGCTCACAAGACGCAAAACCTAGCCGGGGTGACATTCAGTACTTC
D gene: TRBD2; V gene: TRBV7-9; J gene: TRBJ2-3; clone size: once; CDR3 protein: CASSLAGGLAEGTDTQYF; CDR3 DNA: TGTGCCAGCAGCTTAGCGGGTGGACTAGCGGAAGGCACAGATACGCAGTATTTT
D gene: -; V gene: TRBV9; J gene: TRBJ1-5; clone size: -; CDR3 protein: CASSEGGAGQPQHF; CDR3 DNA: TGTGCCAGCAGCGAGGGGGGGGCTGGTCAGCCCCAGCATTTT
D gene: TRBD2; V gene: TRBV4-1; J gene: TRBJ2-7; clone size: -; CDR3 protein: CASSSELADTYEQYF; CDR3 DNA: TGCGCCAGCAGTTCCGAACTAGCGGATACCTACGAGCAGTACTTC
D gene: TRBD1; V gene: TRBV2; J gene: TRBJ2-3; clone size: -; CDR3 protein: CASSEGYGTGLSDTQYF; CDR3 DNA: TGTGCCAGCAGTGAAGGGTACGGGACAGGGTTATCAGATACGCAGTATTTT
D gene: -; V gene: TRBV6-6; J gene: TRBJ2-1; clone size: -; CDR3 protein: CASSSTKPGYGEQFF; CDR3 DNA: TGTGCCAGCTCATCGACTAAACCGGGGTATGGTGAGCAGTTCTTC
D gene: -; V gene: TRBV27; J gene: TRBJ2-1; clone size: -; CDR3 protein: CASKWVDNNEQFF; CDR3 DNA: TGTGCCAGCAAGTGGGTCGATAACAATGAGCAGTTCTTC
D gene: -; V gene: TRBV27; J gene: TRBJ2-7; clone size: -; CDR3 protein: CASSPRGASYEQYF; CDR3 DNA: TGTGCCAGCAGTCCTCGGGGGGCGTCCTACGAGCAGTACTTC